This T cell receptor beta chain was captured by sequencing in a study of blood T cell repertoires in COVID-19. Study as a whole: COVID-19 samples, acute and convalescent, were from the United States, Italy and Spain. Nucleic acid was either cDNA or gDNA, and it came from T cells, B-cell-depleted T cells, or PBMCs.

Per the study methods: Estimation of nucleated cell counts was performed using reference gene primer amplification. TCRdb keeps only in-frame clones here, not all; method: immunoSEQ multiplex PCR. V and J calls plus clone size are reproduced from that table; the DNA served to infer D and trimming. The repertoire consists of approximately 170,000 clones, with 83% occurring once and the leading ten covering roughly 2%. The germline V and J ends were trimmed by 1 base and 1 base, with 7 bases remaining between them. CDR3 length: 15 amino acids. CDR1 is LGHNA and CDR2 is YSLEER in the germline V gene. Worth noting for this clone: Other DNA sequences within the sample encode an identical CDR3.

This TCR was recovered from a woman older than 75 with acute or convalescent COVID-19. Sequencing used peripheral blood. This sequence joins TRBV4-3 and TRBJ2-2, with D possibly matching TRBD1 (6 bases). Here the CDR3 reads CASSQAGQNTGELFF. The CDR3 DNA sequence: TGCGCCAGCAGCCAAGCGGGACAGAACACCGGGGAGCTGTTTTTT.